This TCR beta chain was retrieved from a study of cytomegalovirus exposure and HLA in healthy donors. General observations from the study: Later on, a genetic analysis was performed. It linked a missense variant in DCLRE1C with V- and J-gene trimming of TCR beta.

The germline gives CDR1 SGHVS, CDR2 FNYEAQ. Trimming stripped 1 base from V and 0 bases from J, with 13 bases between. The CDR3 has 17 residues. About this clone: Its target is not known.

13 Jbeta primers and 60 Vbeta primers were used for the PCR. Libraries were prepared by immunoSEQ multiplex PCR; TCRdb keeps only in-frame clonotypes and omits some of them. The sample has some 110,000 clones, less than 70% seen once. The chain employs TRBV7-6 and TRBJ1-3; no clear D gene. Sequencing was done on a sample of PBMCs. The clonotype comes from a woman aged 25 to 39 in good health and CMV-seronegative. CDR3 DNA: TGTGCCAGCAGCTTAGAATTCGGGGAGAGCTCTGGAAACACCATATATTTT. It codes for CASSLEFGESSGNTIYF.